This TCR beta chain was recovered during a study of blood T cell repertoires in COVID-19 (dated by TCRdb to about 2020). About the full investigation: The collaborator samples originated in the United States, Italy and Spain and spanned the acute and convalescent phases of COVID-19. The prospective study material was composed of cDNA or gDNA derived from T cells, B-cell-depleted T cells, or PBMCs. HLA class I and class II types, where available, came from metadata supplied by the sample provider rather than from assay-based typing. Samples came from the ongoing ImmuneRACE study (first 160 participants) plus 1,254 subjects from 6 global collaborators. A de-identified subject ID, COVID-19 status, age in years and sex were almost always included in the sample metadata. The repertoires were made available in a free public database intended to serve as a resource for research on the immune response to SARS-CoV-2. The dataset comprised deeply sampled blood TCRbeta repertoires from subjects exposed to, actively infected with, or recovered from COVID-19. What the work shows at the level of the full study, not this receptor alone: The quantity of clinical and demographic metadata differed by source and by participant and was supplied without curation.

The CDR3 runs 14 amino acids, cysteine and phenylalanine included. The DNA shown is the 42-base CDR3, in frame from base 1. Based on the germline V gene, the CDR1 and CDR2 sequences are MNHEY and SVGAGI. Between the V and J ends, shortened by 5 bases and 3 bases respectively, the junction contains 14 bases. TCRbeta CDR3 regions were amplified from genomic DNA using the immunoSEQ Assay, a bias-controlled multiplex PCR. From the authors' description of their analysis: The number of nucleated cells in each sample was estimated from the amplification of reference gene primers within the assay. Sequence reads were collapsed and filtered to measure the absolute abundance of every unique TCRbeta CDR3 rearrangement. Productive Simpson clonality was computed per sample as the square root of Simpson's diversity index over productive rearrangements. In TCRdb, the immuneACCESS table is reduced to in-frame sequences with V and J assigned. These tables do not hold every clone; where another copy was compared, an unresolved V gene accounts for under half, and the others remain unexplained. V and J calls and clone size are copied from that table; D and trimming were computed from the DNA. Here the sample has some 75,000 clones; more than 70% occur a single time. 9.5% to 15% of the sample is taken by the ten largest.

Details on this clone: No antigen is known for it. No base qualities exist here, and no much larger clone lies one base off it.

At one collaborating source in Seattle, patients were enrolled during active infection and were followed longitudinally through the course of disease. The collaborating institutions used their own protocols to collect whole blood in K2EDTA tubes. For TCRbeta analysis, collaborators shipped samples as frozen whole blood, isolated PBMCs, or DNA extracted from either of those sample types. This TCR derives from a man between 50 and 59 years old with COVID-19, enrolled during active disease. The V gene is TRBV6-5 and the J gene is TRBJ2-7, and perhaps TRBD1 as D gene, on 6 matching bases. The sequenced material came from peripheral blood. The bases are TGTGCCAGCAGTACCGGGACACCCATCTACGAGCAGTACTTC. Its coded protein is CASSTGTPIYEQYF.